This T cell receptor (beta chain) was recorded in a study of PD-1 blockade in classical Hodgkin lymphoma. General study findings and limits: CD8+ TCR diversity did not rise significantly by C4D1, unlike CD4+. The authors have not defined what causes the repertoire differences, possibly disease activity or prior therapy. At baseline, newly diagnosed patients reportedly showed less TCR diversity than healthy donors.

V lost 0 bases, J lost 2 bases, and 12 bases lay in between. CDR3 length: 16 residues. Per the germline V gene, CDR1 is LGHNA and CDR2 is YSLEER. All trial patients relapsed after autologous stem cell transplantation. Reported best responses ranged across complete response, partial response or progressive disease. In this sample, this clone turned up once. Its antigen is not identified. The protocol was immunoSEQ multiplex PCR, while the TCRdb copy is restricted to in-frame clones and leaves out a portion. The table has about 84,000 clones, around 90% seen once. The source material was peripheral blood mononuclear cells (PBMCs), sampled at baseline. This TCR came from a human donor with classical Hodgkin lymphoma. J is TRBJ2-3 and V is TRBV4-3; D is unresolved. The CDR3 reads CASSQEMTAFTDTQYF. The CDR3, as DNA: TGCGCCAGCAGCCAAGAGATGACTGCGTTCACAGATACGCAGTATTTT.